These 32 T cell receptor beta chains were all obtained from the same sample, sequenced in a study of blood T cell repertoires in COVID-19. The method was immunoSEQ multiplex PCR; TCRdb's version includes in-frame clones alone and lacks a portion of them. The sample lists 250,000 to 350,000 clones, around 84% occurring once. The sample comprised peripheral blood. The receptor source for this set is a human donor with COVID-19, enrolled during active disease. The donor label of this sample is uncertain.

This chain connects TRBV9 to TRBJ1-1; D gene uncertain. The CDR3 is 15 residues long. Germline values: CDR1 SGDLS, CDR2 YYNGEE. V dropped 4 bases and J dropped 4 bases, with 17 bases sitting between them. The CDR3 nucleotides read TGTGCCAGCAGCCAAGGAGCCCGGCACTTCACTGAAGCTTTCTTT. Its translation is CASSQGARHFTEAFF.

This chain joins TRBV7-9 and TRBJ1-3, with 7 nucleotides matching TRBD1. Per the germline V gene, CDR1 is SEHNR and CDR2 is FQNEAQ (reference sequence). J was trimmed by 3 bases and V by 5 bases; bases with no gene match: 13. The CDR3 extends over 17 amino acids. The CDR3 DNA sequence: TGTGCCAGCAGCCATCCAGCCAGGGACAGTGGTGGAAACACCATATATTTT. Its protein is CASSHPARDSGGNTIYF.

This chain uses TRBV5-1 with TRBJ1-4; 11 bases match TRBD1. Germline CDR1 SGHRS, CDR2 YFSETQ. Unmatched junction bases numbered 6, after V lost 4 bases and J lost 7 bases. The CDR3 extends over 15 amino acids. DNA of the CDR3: TGCGCCAGCAGCCAAGGACAGGGGGCGCCTGAAAAACTGTTTTTT. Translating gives CASSQGQGAPEKLFF.

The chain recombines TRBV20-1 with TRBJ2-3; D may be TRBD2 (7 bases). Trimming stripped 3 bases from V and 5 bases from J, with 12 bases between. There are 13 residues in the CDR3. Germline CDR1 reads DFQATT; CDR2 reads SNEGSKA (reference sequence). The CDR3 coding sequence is TGCAGTGCTAGTCGGGGGGCAGAAGATACGCAGTATTTT. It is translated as CSASRGAEDTQYF.

The CDR3 sequence: CASSLATSGDNEQFF. The CDR3 nucleotides are TGTGCCAGCAGCTTAGCTACTAGCGGGGACAATGAGCAGTTCTTC. This chain connects TRBV11-3 to TRBJ2-1; TRBD2 matches 10 bases. Trimming cost V 1 base and J 5 bases; bases outside gene matches: 2. This CDR3 is 15 amino acids long. Germline CDR1 SGHNT, CDR2 YENEEA.

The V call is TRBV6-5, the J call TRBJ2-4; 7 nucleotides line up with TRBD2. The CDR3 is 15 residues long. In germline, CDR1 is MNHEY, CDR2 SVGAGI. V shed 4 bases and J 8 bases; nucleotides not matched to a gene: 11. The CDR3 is CASSLRRETGDIQYF. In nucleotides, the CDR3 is TGTGCCAGCAGTTTAAGGCGGGAGACGGGGGACATTCAGTACTTC.

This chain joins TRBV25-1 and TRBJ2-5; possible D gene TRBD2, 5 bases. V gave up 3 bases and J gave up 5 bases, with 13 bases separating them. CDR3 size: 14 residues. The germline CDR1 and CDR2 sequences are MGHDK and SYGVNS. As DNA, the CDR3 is TGTGCCAGCAGTGATTACCTAGCCGGCGAGACCCAGTACTTC. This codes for CASSDYLAGETQYF.

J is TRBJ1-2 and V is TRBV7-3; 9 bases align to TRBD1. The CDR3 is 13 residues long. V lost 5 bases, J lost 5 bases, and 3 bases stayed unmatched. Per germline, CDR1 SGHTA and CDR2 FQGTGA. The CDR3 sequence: CASSLDRGYGYTF. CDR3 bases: TGTGCCAGCAGCCTGGACAGGGGTTATGGCTACACCTTC.

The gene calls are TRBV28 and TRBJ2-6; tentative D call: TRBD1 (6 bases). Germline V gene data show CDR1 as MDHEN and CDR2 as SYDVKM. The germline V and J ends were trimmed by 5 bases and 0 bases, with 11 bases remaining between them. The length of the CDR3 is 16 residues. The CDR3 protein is CASSPQGSSGANVLTF. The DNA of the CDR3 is TGTGCCAGCAGTCCCCAGGGGAGCTCTGGGGCCAACGTCCTGACTTTC.

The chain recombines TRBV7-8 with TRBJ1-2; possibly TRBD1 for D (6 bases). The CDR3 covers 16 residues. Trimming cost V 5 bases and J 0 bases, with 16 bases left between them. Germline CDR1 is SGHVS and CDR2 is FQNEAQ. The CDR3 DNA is TGTGCCAGCAGCCCAGCTGGGGGGGCAGCTAACTATGGCTACACCTTC. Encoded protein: CASSPAGGAANYGYTF. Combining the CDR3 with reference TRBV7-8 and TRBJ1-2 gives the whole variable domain GAGVSQSPRYKVAKRGQDVALRCDPISGHVSLFWYQQALGQGPEFLTYFQNEAQLDKSGLPSDRFFAERPEGSVSTLKIQRTQQEDSAVYLCASSPAGGAANYGYTFGSGTRLTVV.

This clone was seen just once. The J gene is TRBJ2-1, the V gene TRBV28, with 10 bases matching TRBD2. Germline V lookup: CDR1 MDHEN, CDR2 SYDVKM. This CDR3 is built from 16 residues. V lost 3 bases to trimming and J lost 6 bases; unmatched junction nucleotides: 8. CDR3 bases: TGTGCCAGCAGTTTCGGAGCGGGAGGGCCTAGCAATGAGCAGTTCTTC. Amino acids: CASSFGAGGPSNEQFF.

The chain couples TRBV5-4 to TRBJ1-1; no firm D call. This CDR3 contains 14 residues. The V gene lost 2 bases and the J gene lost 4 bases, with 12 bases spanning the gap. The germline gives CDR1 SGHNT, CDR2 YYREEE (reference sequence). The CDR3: CASSLTGISTEAFF. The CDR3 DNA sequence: TGTGCCAGCAGCTTAACCGGTATTAGCACTGAAGCTTTCTTT.

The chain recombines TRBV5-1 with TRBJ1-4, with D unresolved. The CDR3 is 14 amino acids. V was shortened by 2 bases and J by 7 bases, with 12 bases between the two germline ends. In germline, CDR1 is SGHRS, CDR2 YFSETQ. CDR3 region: CASSFEPGFEKLFF. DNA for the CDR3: TGCGCCAGCAGCTTCGAGCCCGGGTTTGAAAAACTGTTTTTT. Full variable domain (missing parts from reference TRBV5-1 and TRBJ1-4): KAGVTQTPRYLIKTRGQQVTLSCSPISGHRSVSWYQQTPGQGLQFLFEYFSETQRNKGNFPGRFSGRQFSNSRSEMNVSTLELGDSALYLCASSFEPGFEKLFFGSGTQLSVL.

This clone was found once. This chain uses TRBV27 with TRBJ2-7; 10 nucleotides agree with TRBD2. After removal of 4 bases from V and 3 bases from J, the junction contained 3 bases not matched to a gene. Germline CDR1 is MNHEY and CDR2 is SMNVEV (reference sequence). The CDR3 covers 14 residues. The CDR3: CASSYQREGYEQYF. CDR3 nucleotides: TGTGCCAGCAGTTACCAGCGGGAGGGCTACGAGCAGTACTTC.

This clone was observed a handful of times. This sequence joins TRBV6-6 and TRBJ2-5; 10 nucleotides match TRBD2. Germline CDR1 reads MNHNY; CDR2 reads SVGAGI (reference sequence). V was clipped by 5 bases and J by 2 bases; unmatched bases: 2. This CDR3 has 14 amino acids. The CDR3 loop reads CASSLTSGQETQYF. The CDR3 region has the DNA TGTGCCAGCAGTCTGACTAGCGGGCAAGAGACCCAGTACTTC.

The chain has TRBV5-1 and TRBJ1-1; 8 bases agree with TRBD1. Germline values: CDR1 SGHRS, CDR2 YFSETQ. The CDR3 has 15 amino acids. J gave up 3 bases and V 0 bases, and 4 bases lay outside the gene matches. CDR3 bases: TGCGCCAGCAGCTTGGCGGGACAGGCCGACACTGAAGCTTTCTTT. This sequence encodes CASSLAGQADTEAFF.

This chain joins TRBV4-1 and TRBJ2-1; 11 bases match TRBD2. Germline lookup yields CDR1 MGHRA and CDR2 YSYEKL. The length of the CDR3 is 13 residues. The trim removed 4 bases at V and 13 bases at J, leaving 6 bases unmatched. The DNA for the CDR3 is TGCGCCAGCAGCCCCCCGGGACTAGCGGCACAGTTCTTC. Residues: CASSPPGLAAQFF.

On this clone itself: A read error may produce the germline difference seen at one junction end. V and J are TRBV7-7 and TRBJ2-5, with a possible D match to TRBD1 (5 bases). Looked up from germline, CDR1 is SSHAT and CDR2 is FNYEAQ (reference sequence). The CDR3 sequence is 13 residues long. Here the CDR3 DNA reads TGTGCTAGCAGCTTATCAGGGCTGGAGACCCAGTACTTC. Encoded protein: CASSLSGLETQYF.

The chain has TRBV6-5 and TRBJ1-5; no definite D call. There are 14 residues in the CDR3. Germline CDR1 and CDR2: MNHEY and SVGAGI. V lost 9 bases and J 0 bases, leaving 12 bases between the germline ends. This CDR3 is CASRGSYSNQPQHF. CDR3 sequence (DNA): TGTGCCAGTAGAGGGTCTTATAGCAATCAGCCCCAGCATTTT.

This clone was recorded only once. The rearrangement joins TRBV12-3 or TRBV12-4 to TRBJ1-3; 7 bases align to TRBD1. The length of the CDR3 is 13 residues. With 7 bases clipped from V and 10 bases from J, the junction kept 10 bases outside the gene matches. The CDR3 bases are TGTGCCAGCACCCAAACAGGGGAAAGGACCATATATTTT. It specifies CASTQTGERTIYF.

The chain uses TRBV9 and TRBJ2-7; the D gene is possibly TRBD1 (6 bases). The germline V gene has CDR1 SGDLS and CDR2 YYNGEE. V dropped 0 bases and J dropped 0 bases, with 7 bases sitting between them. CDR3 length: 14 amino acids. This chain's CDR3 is CASSVGDISYEQYF. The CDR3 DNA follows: TGTGCCAGCAGCGTAGGGGACATCTCCTACGAGCAGTACTTC. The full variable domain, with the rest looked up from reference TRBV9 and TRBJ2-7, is DSGVTQTPKHLITATGQRVTLRCSPRSGDLSVYWYQQSLDQGLQFLIQYYNGEERAKGNILERFSAQQFPDLHSELNLSSLELGDSALYFCASSVGDISYEQYFGPGTRLTVT.

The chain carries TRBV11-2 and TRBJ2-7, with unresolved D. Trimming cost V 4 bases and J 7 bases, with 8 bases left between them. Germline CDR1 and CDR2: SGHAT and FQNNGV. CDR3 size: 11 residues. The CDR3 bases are TGTGCCAGCAGCTACACAGAAGAGCAGTACTTC. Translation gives CASSYTEEQYF.

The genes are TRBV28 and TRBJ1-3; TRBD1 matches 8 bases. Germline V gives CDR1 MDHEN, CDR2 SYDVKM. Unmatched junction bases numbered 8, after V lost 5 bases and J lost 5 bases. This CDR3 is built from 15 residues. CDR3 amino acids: CASSSPTGERNTIYF. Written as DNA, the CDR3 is TGTGCCAGCAGTAGTCCGACAGGGGAGAGAAACACCATATATTTT. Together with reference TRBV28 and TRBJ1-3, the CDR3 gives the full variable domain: DVKVTQSSRYLVKRTGEKVFLECVQDMDHENMFWYRQDPGLGLRLIYFSYDVKMKEKGDIPEGYSVSREKKERFSLILESASTNQTSMYLCASSSPTGERNTIYFGEGSWLTVV.

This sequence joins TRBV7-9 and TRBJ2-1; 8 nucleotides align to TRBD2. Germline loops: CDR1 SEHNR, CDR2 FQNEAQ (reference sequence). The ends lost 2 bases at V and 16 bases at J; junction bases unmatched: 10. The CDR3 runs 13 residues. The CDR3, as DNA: TGTGCCAGCAGCTTACTAAGCGGGAGAGGTAAATTCTTC. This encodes CASSLLSGRGKFF.

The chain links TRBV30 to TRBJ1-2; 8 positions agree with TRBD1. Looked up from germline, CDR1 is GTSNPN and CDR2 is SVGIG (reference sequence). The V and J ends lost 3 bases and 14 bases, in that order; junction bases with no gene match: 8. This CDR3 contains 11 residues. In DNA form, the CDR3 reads TGTGCCTGGAGCCGGACAGGGACCGAGACCTTC. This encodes CAWSRTGTETF.

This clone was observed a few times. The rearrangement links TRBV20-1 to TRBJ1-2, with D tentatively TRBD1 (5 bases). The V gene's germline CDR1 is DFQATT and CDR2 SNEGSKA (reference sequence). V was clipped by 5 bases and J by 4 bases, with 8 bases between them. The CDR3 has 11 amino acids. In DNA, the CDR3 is TGCAGTGCTTCCGACAGCTATGGCTACACCTTC. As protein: CSASDSYGYTF.

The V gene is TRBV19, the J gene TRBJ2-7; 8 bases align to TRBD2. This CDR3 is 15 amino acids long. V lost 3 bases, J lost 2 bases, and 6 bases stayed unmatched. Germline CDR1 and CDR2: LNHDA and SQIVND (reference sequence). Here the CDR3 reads CASSITREGTYEQYF. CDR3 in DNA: TGTGCCAGTAGTATTACCCGGGAGGGAACCTACGAGCAGTACTTC.

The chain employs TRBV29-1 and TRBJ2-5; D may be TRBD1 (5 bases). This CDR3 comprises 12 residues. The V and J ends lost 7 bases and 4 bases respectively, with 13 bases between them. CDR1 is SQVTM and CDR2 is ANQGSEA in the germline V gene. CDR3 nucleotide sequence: TGCAGCGGCTCAGGGTTATCAGAGACCCAGTACTTC. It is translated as CSGSGLSETQYF.

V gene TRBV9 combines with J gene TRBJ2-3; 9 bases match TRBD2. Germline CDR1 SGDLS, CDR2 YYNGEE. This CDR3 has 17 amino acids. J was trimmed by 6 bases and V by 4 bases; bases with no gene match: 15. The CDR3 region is CASSPRISSGTGDTQYF. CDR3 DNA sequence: TGTGCCAGCAGCCCTCGGATCTCTAGCGGGACGGGGGATACGCAGTATTTT.

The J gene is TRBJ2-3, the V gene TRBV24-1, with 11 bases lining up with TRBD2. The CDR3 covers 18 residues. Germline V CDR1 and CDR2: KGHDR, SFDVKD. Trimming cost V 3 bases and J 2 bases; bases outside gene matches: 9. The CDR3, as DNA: TGTGCCACCAGTGATCCCTCTAGCGGGAGGTCCCTCACAGATACGCAGTATTTT. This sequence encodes CATSDPSSGRSLTDTQYF.

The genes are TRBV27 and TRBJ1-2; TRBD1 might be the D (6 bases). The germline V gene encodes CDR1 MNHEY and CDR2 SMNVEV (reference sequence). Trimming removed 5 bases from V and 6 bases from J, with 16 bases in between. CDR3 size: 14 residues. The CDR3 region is CASSKQGRGDGYTF. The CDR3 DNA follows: TGTGCCAGCAGTAAACAGGGACGGGGCGATGGCTACACCTTC.

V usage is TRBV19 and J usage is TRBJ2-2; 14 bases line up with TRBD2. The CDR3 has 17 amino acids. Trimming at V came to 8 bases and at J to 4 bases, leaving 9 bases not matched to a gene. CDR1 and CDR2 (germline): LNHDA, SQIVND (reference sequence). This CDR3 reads CASDIGLAGGTTGELFF. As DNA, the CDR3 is TGTGCCAGTGACATTGGACTAGCGGGAGGTACCACCGGGGAGCTGTTTTTT.